The entry below describes one T cell receptor beta chain. Its specificity is unknown. TCRdb independently ran MiXCR on the 5' RACE reads; one entry per CDR3 protein. Here the sample spans about 270,000 distinct CDR3 sequences, roughly a sixth being singletons. The data were taken from a study of T-cell memory formation after mild COVID-19. Study results and limitations: Specificity for SARS-CoV-2 was not confirmed among the second-wave clones peaking on day 37. Contracting clones from day 15 to 85 had balanced CD4/CD8; later expanders favoured CD4+.

Looked up from germline, CDR1 is MNHEY and CDR2 is SVGAGI. The CDR3 is made up of 13 amino acids. V was trimmed by 7 bases and J by 0 bases, leaving 9 bases between them. Sequenced: PBMCs or a T cell subset sorted from them (not recorded which). The V and J genes are TRBV6-5 and TRBJ2-5, with D possibly called TRBD1 or TRBD2 (5 bases each). The sequence derives from a man aged 18 to 29 who had mild COVID-19 (a few samples of this study predate the infection). Cell type and time point are not known. In DNA, the CDR3 is TGTGCCAGCACTCGAGGGGACCAAGAGACCCAGTACTTC. It encodes CASTRGDQETQYF.